This T cell receptor (beta chain) was observed in a study of blood T cell repertoires in COVID-19 (dated by TCRdb to about 2020). Study-level background: Samples covering the acute and convalescent phases of COVID-19 were provided by collaborators in the United States, Italy and Spain. Where HLA class I and class II types were available, the types were taken from metadata supplied by the sample provider, not from assay-based typing. Deeply sampled blood TCRbeta repertoires from subjects exposed to, actively infected with, or recovered from COVID-19 were included in the dataset. The prospective study material was composed of cDNA or gDNA derived from T cells, B-cell-depleted T cells, or PBMCs. A de-identified subject ID, COVID-19 status, age in years and sex were almost always included in the sample metadata. The repertoires were released in a freely available public database meant as a resource for research on the immune response to SARS-CoV-2. Samples were obtained from the ongoing ImmuneRACE study (first 160 participants) and from 950 to 1,500 subjects provided by 6 global collaborators. General conclusions and limits of the study: Clinical and demographic metadata were provided uncurated, with the amount varying by source and participant.

A second Seattle source provided samples from volunteer blood donors who had recovered from COVID-19. The collaborating institutions used their own protocols to collect whole blood in K2EDTA tubes. For TCRbeta analysis, collaborators shipped samples in one of three forms: frozen whole blood, isolated PBMCs, or DNA extracted from either of those sample types. CDR1 and CDR2 are read off the germline V gene (reference sequence) as MNHNY and SVGAGI. A distance of 16 bases separates the germline ends of V and J, which lose 5 bases and 6 bases respectively. The CDR3 contains 14 residues, cysteine and phenylalanine counted. Only the CDR3 DNA stays, 42 bases, in frame from base 1. TCRbeta CDR3 regions were amplified from genomic DNA using the immunoSEQ Assay, a bias-controlled multiplex PCR. Processing in the source paper ran as follows. Within the assay, amplification of reference gene primers was used to estimate how many nucleated cells each sample contained. Sequence reads were collapsed and filtered to measure the absolute abundance of every unique TCRbeta CDR3 rearrangement. For each sample, productive Simpson clonality was calculated as the square root of Simpson's diversity index across productive rearrangements. Sourced from immuneACCESS, this table was stored by TCRdb with only in-frame sequences that have V and J called. A share of the clones is absent; for the studies checked, an unresolved V gene accounts for under half, and the remainder has no known explanation. From that table come the V and J calls and clone size; the DNA was used to work out D and trimming. This sample lists about 250,000 clones; approximately 89% were detected once. Around 1.5% of the sample lies in the top ten.

Remarks on this clone: Its antigen remains unidentified. No much larger clonotype is one base removed from it; base qualities were not supplied.

The V and J genes are TRBV6-6 and TRBJ1-2; a tentative D match to TRBD1 spans 6 bases. The receptor was derived from a woman aged 60-75 years who had recovered from COVID-19. Sequencing input: peripheral blood. For the CDR3, the sequence is CASSRSGGPNGYTF. The sequenced DNA is TGTGCCAGCAGTCGATCGGGGGGGCCGAATGGCTACACCTTC.